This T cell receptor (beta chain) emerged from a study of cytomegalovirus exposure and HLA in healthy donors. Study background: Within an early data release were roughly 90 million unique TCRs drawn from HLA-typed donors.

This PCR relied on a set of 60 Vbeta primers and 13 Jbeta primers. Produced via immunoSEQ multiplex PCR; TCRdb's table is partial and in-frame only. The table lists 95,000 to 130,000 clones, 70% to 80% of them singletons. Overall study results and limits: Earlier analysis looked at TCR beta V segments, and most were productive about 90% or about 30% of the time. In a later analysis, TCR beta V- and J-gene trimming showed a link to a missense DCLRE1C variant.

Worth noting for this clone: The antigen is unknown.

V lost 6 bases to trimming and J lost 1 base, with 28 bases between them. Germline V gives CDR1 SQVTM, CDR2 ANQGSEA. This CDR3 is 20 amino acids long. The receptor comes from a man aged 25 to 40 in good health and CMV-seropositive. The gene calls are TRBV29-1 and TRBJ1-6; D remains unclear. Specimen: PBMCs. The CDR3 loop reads CSVDTQPGDESRSYNSPLHF. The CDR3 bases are TGCAGCGTCGATACTCAACCCGGGGATGAGAGTAGGTCCTATAATTCACCCCTCCACTTT. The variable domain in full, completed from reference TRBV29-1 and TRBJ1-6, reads SAVISQKPSRDICQRGTSLTIQCQVDSQVTMMFWYRQQPGQSLTLIATANQGSEATYESGFVIDKFPISRPNLTFSTLTVSNMSPEDSSIYLCSVDTQPGDESRSYNSPLHFGNGTRLTVT.